One and the same sample provided the 10 T cell receptor beta chains below, sequenced in a study of T cell repertoires in cytomegalovirus infection. The antigens for these receptors are not known. TCRdb ran MiXCR on the reads and lists one entry per CDR3 protein. This sample yields approximately 910,000 distinct CDR3 sequences, of which 31% are seen a single time; over 12% belongs to the top ten. The material sequenced was cultured CD8+ T cells from PBMCs, taken from culture after CMV antigen stimulation. The receptors come from a human donor in good health (CMV status not recorded). Some clones in this sample may be carry-over from other donors' samples.

The chain links TRBV27 to TRBJ2-7; possibly TRBD2 for D (5 bases). This CDR3 has 10 residues. CDR1 and CDR2 (germline): MNHEY, SMNVEV (reference sequence). Trimming removed 8 bases at V and 10 bases at J, with 12 bases between. CDR3 loop: CASGVEGQYF. DNA of the CDR3: TGTGCCAGCGGCGTCGAGGGCCAGTACTTC.

The genes are TRBV7-6 and TRBJ1-4; D might be TRBD1 (5 bases). The CDR3 is made up of 13 amino acids. Germline V gene sequence: CDR1 SGHVS, CDR2 FNYEAQ. V was trimmed by 8 bases and J by 6 bases, leaving 13 bases between them. CDR3 bases: TGTGCCAGCGGGTCCGGGACTTATGAAAAACTGTTTTTT. It is translated as CASGSGTYEKLFF.

The chain couples TRBV27 to TRBJ1-1, with no clear D. Germline V gene sequence: CDR1 MNHEY, CDR2 SMNVEV (reference sequence). This CDR3 has 14 residues. V was clipped by 1 base and J by 4 bases, with 10 bases between them. The CDR3: CASSLFQEGTEAFF. CDR3 coding DNA: TGTGCCAGCAGTTTATTCCAGGAGGGCACTGAAGCTTTCTTT.

This clonotype was observed a few times. CDR3: CSVGDRPYNEQFF. As DNA, the CDR3 is TGCAGCGTTGGGGACAGGCCTTACAATGAGCAGTTCTTC. V gene TRBV29-1 combines with J gene TRBJ2-1, with TRBD1 matching over 8 bases. Germline CDR1 reads SQVTM; CDR2 reads ANQGSEA. The CDR3 has 13 amino acids. The V and J ends lost 4 bases and 4 bases, in that order; junction bases with no gene match: 3.

V is TRBV10-3 and J is TRBJ2-5; the D is unclear. This CDR3 spans 15 amino acids. CDR1 and CDR2 from the germline V gene are ENHRY and SYGVKD. Trimming shortened V by 0 bases and J by 4 bases, and 12 bases separated the two germline ends. CDR3 in DNA: TGTGCCATCAGTGAGTCGAGCCATCCCGGAGAGACCCAGTACTTC. Translated, it gives CAISESSHPGETQYF.

This chain uses TRBV7-2 with TRBJ1-2; 8 bases match TRBD1. CDR1 is SGHTA, CDR2 FQGNSA, per germline. The CDR3 loop spans 15 amino acids. Trimming cost V 3 bases and J 2 bases; bases outside gene matches: 5. The CDR3 nucleotides are TGTGCCAGCAGCTTGGGAAGACAGGGGAACTATGGCTACACCTTC. As protein: CASSLGRQGNYGYTF.

This clonotype turned up a few times. The chain couples TRBV5-1 to TRBJ1-4; no reliable D call. This CDR3 is built from 14 residues. Germline V lookup: CDR1 SGHRS, CDR2 YFSETQ. The V gene lost 4 bases and the J gene lost 5 bases, with 12 bases spanning the gap. The CDR3 sequence is CASSPPETNEKLFF. The CDR3 DNA reads as TGCGCCAGCAGCCCGCCCGAGACAAATGAAAAACTGTTTTTT.

In its sample, this clonotype was seen many times. This rearrangement joins TRBV20-1 to TRBJ2-3; D is possibly TRBD1 (6 bases). The germline CDR1 and CDR2 sequences are DFQATT and SNEGSKA (reference sequence). The CDR3 sequence is 13 residues long. V gave up 6 bases and J gave up 2 bases, with 12 bases separating them. This CDR3 is CSARDTITDTQYF. Here the CDR3 DNA reads TGCAGTGCACGGGACACTATCACAGATACGCAGTATTTT.

In this sample, this clonotype turned up many times. The CDR3 DNA reads as TGTGCCATCAGTGAGTCGGGGACTACAAACAATGAGCAGTTCTTC. Protein product: CAISESGTTNNEQFF. This chain links TRBV10-3 with TRBJ2-1; 7 nucleotides match TRBD2. Germline V gives CDR1 ENHRY, CDR2 SYGVKD. V gave up 0 bases and J gave up 5 bases; unmatched junction bases: 4. The CDR3 runs 15 residues.

The table lists this clonotype with many counts. The chain combines TRBV12-3 or TRBV12-4 with TRBJ1-2; 7 nucleotides match TRBD1. CDR3 size: 14 residues. J lost 3 bases, V lost 3 bases, and 4 bases had no gene match. This CDR3 reads CASSFEGGDYGYTF. The CDR3 DNA sequence: TGTGCCAGCAGTTTTGAAGGGGGCGACTATGGCTACACCTTC.